This TCR beta chain was identified during a study of cytomegalovirus exposure and HLA in healthy donors. The CDR3 sequence is 16 residues long. CDR1 and CDR2 from the germline V gene are LNHDA and SQIVND (reference sequence). V lost 4 bases, J lost 7 bases, and 11 bases stayed unmatched. PCR amplification relied on 60 Vbeta primers (plus 13 Jbeta primers). Libraries were prepared by immunoSEQ multiplex PCR; TCRdb keeps only in-frame clonotypes and omits some of them. The sample yields about 130,000 clones, around 80% seen once. The source of this sequence is a female donor in good health and CMV-seronegative. The sample consisted of PBMCs. The chain uses TRBV19 and TRBJ1-5; 9 bases fit TRBD1. The CDR3 is CASSNLGTGFWQPQHF. CDR3 sequence (DNA): TGTGCCAGTAGTAACCTTGGGACAGGGTTTTGGCAGCCCCAGCATTTT.